Below, 26 T cell receptor beta chains from the same sample are listed, as sequenced in a study of blood T cell repertoires in COVID-19. Sequenced by immunoSEQ multiplex PCR; TCRdb stores in-frame clones only, minus some. The profile shows about 160,000 clones, 87% of them singletons. Material for sequencing was peripheral blood. These receptors all come from an older woman with active or convalescent COVID-19.

The chain uses TRBV6-5 and TRBJ1-2, with D tentatively TRBD1 (5 bases). V lost 7 bases and J 4 bases, leaving 13 bases between the germline ends. Germline values: CDR1 MNHEY, CDR2 SVGAGI. This CDR3 spans 13 amino acids. The CDR3 DNA is TGTGCCAGCACAGCAAGGGGAGGCTATGGCTACACCTTC. This codes for CASTARGGYGYTF.

J is TRBJ2-5 and V is TRBV6-1; D is uncertain. V lost 2 bases and J 5 bases, leaving 6 bases between the germline ends. CDR1 is MNHNS and CDR2 is SASEGT in the germline V gene. This CDR3 comprises 12 residues. The chain's CDR3 is CASSESGETQYF. CDR3 nucleotide sequence: TGTGCCAGCAGTGAAAGTGGCGAGACCCAGTACTTC.

There are a few counts of this clone. The chain joins TRBV5-8 to TRBJ2-2; 7 bases are a match to TRBD1. V shed 0 bases and J 5 bases; nucleotides not matched to a gene: 1. The CDR3 extends over 14 amino acids. Germline loops: CDR1 SGHTS, CDR2 YDEGEE. Here the CDR3 reads CASSLAGGTGELFF. CDR3 DNA sequence: TGTGCCAGCAGCTTGGCAGGGGGAACCGGGGAGCTGTTTTTT.

The chain uses TRBV19 and TRBJ2-7, with 7 bases fitting TRBD1. V was pared by 9 bases and J by 1 base, with 12 bases of the junction left unmatched. This CDR3 is 15 amino acids long. The germline V gene has CDR1 LNHDA and CDR2 SQIVND (reference sequence). Written as DNA, the CDR3 is TGTGCCAGCCCGGCTTTAGGACAGGAGTCCTACGAGCAGTACTTC. It translates to CASPALGQESYEQYF.

The V call is TRBV21-1, the J call TRBJ2-7; the table's D call TRBD1 went unverified against the DNA. TRBV21-1 is termed a pseudogene. The length of the CDR3 is 15 residues. CDR3: CASGPGTGPSYEQYF. The CDR3 nucleotides are TGTGCCAGCGGTCCCGGGACAGGACCTTCGTACGAGCAGTACTTC.

The CDR3 region has the DNA TGTGCCAGCACCAGGGACAGGGTGGGCGGCTACACCTTC. It yields the protein CASTRDRVGGYTF. This chain uses TRBV12-3 or TRBV12-4 with TRBJ1-2, with TRBD1 matching 9 bases. The V gene end was trimmed by 7 bases and the J gene end by 8 bases; junction bases not matched to a gene: 8. This CDR3 region has 13 residues.

CDR3 in amino acids: CASSETGIPYNEQFF. In DNA form, the CDR3 reads TGTGCCAGCAGTGAGACAGGCATCCCCTACAATGAGCAGTTCTTC. V is TRBV6-1 and J is TRBJ2-1; weak D call: TRBD1 (6 bases). V was shortened by 3 bases and J by 2 bases, with 11 bases between the two germline ends. The germline CDR1 and CDR2 sequences are MNHNS and SASEGT. The CDR3 runs 15 residues.

This clone appeared a few times. The rearrangement joins TRBV7-9 to TRBJ1-6; possibly TRBD1 for D (5 bases). This CDR3 is built from 14 residues. The germline gives CDR1 SEHNR, CDR2 FQNEAQ (reference sequence). V lost 2 bases to trimming and J lost 7 bases, with 9 bases between them. The CDR3 sequence: CASSLMGLNSPLHF. CDR3 DNA sequence: TGTGCCAGCAGCTTAATGGGGCTGAATTCACCCCTCCACTTT.

The chain is built from TRBV12-3 or TRBV12-4 and TRBJ2-7; 7 bases are shared with TRBD2. The CDR3 loop spans 12 amino acids. The V gene end was trimmed by 5 bases and the J gene end by 9 bases; junction bases not matched to a gene: 7. The CDR3 reads CASSDPPGGQYF. CDR3 nucleotides: TGTGCCAGCAGTGACCCCCCGGGGGGGCAGTACTTC.

This clone was picked up a small number of times. The V gene is TRBV30, the J gene TRBJ2-4; 11 nucleotides line up with TRBD2. Losses at the gene ends were 7 bases for V and 3 bases for J; bases not matched to a gene: 8. This CDR3 is built from 15 residues. Germline V gene lookup returns CDR1 GTSNPN and CDR2 SVGIG (reference sequence). The CDR3 sequence: CASLAGGPSKNIQYF. CDR3 DNA sequence: TGTGCCTCCTTAGCGGGGGGGCCGAGCAAAAACATTCAGTACTTC.

The genes are TRBV14 and TRBJ2-5; TRBD2 agrees at 7 bases. Per the germline V gene, CDR1 is SGHDN and CDR2 is FVKESK. V was pared by 4 bases and J by 7 bases, with 0 bases of the junction left unmatched. The CDR3 extends over 11 amino acids. The CDR3 nucleotides are TGTGCCAGCAGCCGCGGGGGGACCCAGTACTTC. Protein: CASSRGGTQYF.

This clone has a single count. The chain combines TRBV18 with TRBJ1-5; TRBD1 matches at 8 bases. This CDR3 region has 16 residues. Trimming at V came to 0 bases and at J to 1 base, leaving 2 bases not matched to a gene. CDR1 and CDR2 from the germline V gene are KGHSH and LQKENI. CDR3 coding DNA: TGTGCCAGCTCACCACCGGGACAGGCGAGCAATCAGCCCCAGCATTTT. Its protein product is CASSPPGQASNQPQHF.

The genes are TRBV7-9 and TRBJ1-1, with D possibly TRBD1 on 5 matching bases. Trimming took 5 bases from V and 7 from J, leaving 14 bases between them. Germline CDR1 is SEHNR and CDR2 is FQNEAQ (reference sequence). This CDR3 is built from 13 residues. Here the CDR3 DNA reads TGTGCCAGCAGCCTAACGGGGGAGGGTGAAGCTTTCTTT. Protein product: CASSLTGEGEAFF.

The CDR3 bases are TGTGCCAGCAGCCGATCTGGTGTTAGTGTCAAAATCACCGGGGAGCTGTTTTTT. This sequence encodes CASSRSGVSVKITGELFF. The V call is TRBV7-8, the J call TRBJ2-2; D uncertain. The CDR3 spans 18 residues. In germline, CDR1 is SGHVS, CDR2 FQNEAQ. With 5 bases removed from V and 4 bases from J, the gap between germline ends came to 23 bases.

This chain connects TRBV9 to TRBJ1-6, with D maybe TRBD1 (5 bases). V was shortened by 3 bases and J by 7 bases, with 20 bases between the two germline ends. CDR3 length: 17 residues. Germline-derived CDR1 and CDR2 are SGDLS and YYNGEE. CDR3: CASSDRRGTGGNSPLHF. Here the CDR3 DNA reads TGTGCCAGCAGCGACCGCCGGGGGACGGGAGGGAATTCACCCCTCCACTTT.

The count of this clone is one. CDR3 sequence: CASSLTGDYEQYF. As DNA, the CDR3 is TGTGCCAGCAGCTTGACAGGGGACTACGAGCAGTACTTC. The rearrangement joins TRBV5-4 to TRBJ2-7; 7 bases are shared with TRBD1. CDR1 is SGHNT and CDR2 is YYREEE in the germline V gene (reference sequence). V lost 1 base, J lost 3 bases, and 1 base stayed unmatched. This CDR3 region has 13 residues.

V and J are TRBV5-1 and TRBJ1-1, with 7 bases aligning to TRBD1. Looked up from germline, CDR1 is SGHRS and CDR2 is YFSETQ. The CDR3 length is 13 residues. Unmatched junction bases numbered 10, after V lost 3 bases and J lost 11 bases. CDR3 protein: CASSSGQRGYAFF. As DNA, the CDR3 is TGCGCCAGCAGCTCGGGACAGCGTGGCTACGCTTTCTTT.

The chain recombines TRBV4-1 with TRBJ2-3; 7 nucleotides line up with TRBD2. V lost 0 bases to trimming and J lost 2 bases; unmatched junction nucleotides: 5. The CDR3 length is 16 residues. Germline CDR1 MGHRA, CDR2 YSYEKL. This chain's CDR3 is CASSQDPSGVTDTQYF. DNA of the CDR3: TGCGCCAGCAGCCAAGATCCCAGCGGGGTCACAGATACGCAGTATTTT.

The J gene is TRBJ2-1, the V gene TRBV19; D is perhaps TRBD2 (6 bases). Per the germline V gene, CDR1 is LNHDA and CDR2 is SQIVND (reference sequence). With 9 bases removed from V and 5 bases from J, the gap between germline ends came to 23 bases. The CDR3 spans 16 residues. In nucleotides, the CDR3 is TGTGCCAGCCGGCCTGCCGGAGGGTCTGGGAACAATGAGCAGTTCTTC. Its protein is CASRPAGGSGNNEQFF.

V is TRBV30 and J is TRBJ2-5, with TRBD1 identical over 8 bases. The CDR3 length is 14 residues. V gave up 5 bases and J gave up 1 base; unmatched junction bases: 6. Germline V lookup: CDR1 GTSNPN, CDR2 SVGIG (reference sequence). This chain's CDR3 is CAWGRTGPQETQYF. The CDR3 DNA sequence: TGTGCCTGGGGCCGGACAGGGCCCCAAGAGACCCAGTACTTC.

The gene calls are TRBV18 and TRBJ1-5, with D tentatively TRBD1 (5 bases). Trimming removed 6 bases at V and 5 bases at J, with 14 bases between. Per germline, CDR1 KGHSH and CDR2 LQKENI. The CDR3 contains 14 residues. CDR3 region: CASSLTSTDQPQHF. The CDR3 coding sequence is TGTGCCAGCTCCCTCACTTCGACAGATCAGCCCCAGCATTTT. The variable domain in full, completed from reference TRBV18 and TRBJ1-5, reads NAGVMQNPRHLVRRRGQEARLRCSPMKGHSHVYWYRQLPEEGLKFMVYLQKENIIDESGMPKERFSAEFPKEGPSILRIQQVVRGDSAAYFCASSLTSTDQPQHFGDGTRLSIL.

V usage is TRBV5-1 and J usage is TRBJ2-1, with 8 nucleotides matching TRBD2. Germline loops: CDR1 SGHRS, CDR2 YFSETQ. With V trimmed by 10 bases and J by 0 bases, 12 bases remained unmatched. The CDR3 is made up of 16 amino acids. As DNA, the CDR3 is TGCGCCCGCGGGCCGGGGGGGCGAACCTCCTACAATGAGCAGTTCTTC. It yields the protein CARGPGGRTSYNEQFF.

CDR3 in amino acids: CASSQVMADSGNTIYF. CDR3 nucleotide sequence: TGCGCCAGCAGCCAAGTTATGGCAGACTCTGGAAACACCATATATTTT. The chain employs TRBV4-3 and TRBJ1-3; D unresolved. The germline V gene encodes CDR1 LGHNA and CDR2 YSLEER. Trimming took 1 base from V and 0 from J, leaving 10 bases between them. This CDR3 has 16 amino acids.

The chain couples TRBV7-6 to TRBJ2-2, with TRBD1 matching over 7 bases. The germline V gene encodes CDR1 SGHVS and CDR2 FNYEAQ. Losses at the gene ends were 5 bases for V and 1 base for J; bases not matched to a gene: 4. The CDR3 is 15 residues long. The CDR3 region is CASSPRTGNTGELFF. CDR3 coding DNA: TGTGCCAGCAGCCCCCGGACAGGGAACACCGGGGAGCTGTTTTTT.

The gene calls are TRBV9 and TRBJ2-3, with 13 nucleotides matching TRBD2. CDR1 SGDLS and CDR2 YYNGEE come from the germline V gene. With 4 bases clipped from V and 1 base from J, the junction kept 3 bases outside the gene matches. This CDR3 spans 16 amino acids. CDR3 in amino acids: CASSTGTSGGTDTQYF. The CDR3 bases are TGTGCCAGCAGCACCGGGACTAGCGGGGGCACAGATACGCAGTATTTT.

The chain is built from TRBV2 and TRBJ1-2, with D perhaps TRBD1 (5 bases). This CDR3 contains 13 residues. CDR1 is SNHLY, CDR2 FYNNEI, per germline. Between the trimmed V and J ends, which lost 7 bases and 4 bases, there was a span of 13 bases. DNA for the CDR3: TGTGCCAGCACAGACGGGGGAATCTATGGCTACACCTTC. Translation gives CASTDGGIYGYTF.